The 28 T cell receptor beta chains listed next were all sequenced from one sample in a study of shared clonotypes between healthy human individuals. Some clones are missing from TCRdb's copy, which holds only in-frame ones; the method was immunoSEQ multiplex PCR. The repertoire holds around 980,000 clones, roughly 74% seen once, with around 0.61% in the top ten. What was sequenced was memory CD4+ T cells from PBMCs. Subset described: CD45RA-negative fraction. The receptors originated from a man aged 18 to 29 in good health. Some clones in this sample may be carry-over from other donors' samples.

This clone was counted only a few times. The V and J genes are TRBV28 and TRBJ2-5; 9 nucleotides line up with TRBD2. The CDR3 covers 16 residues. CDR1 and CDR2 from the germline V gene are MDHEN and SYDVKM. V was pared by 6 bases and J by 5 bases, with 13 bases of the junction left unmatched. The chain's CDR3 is CASSSPGSGRRETQYF. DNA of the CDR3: TGTGCCAGCAGCTCTCCGGGTAGCGGGAGAAGGGAGACCCAGTACTTC.

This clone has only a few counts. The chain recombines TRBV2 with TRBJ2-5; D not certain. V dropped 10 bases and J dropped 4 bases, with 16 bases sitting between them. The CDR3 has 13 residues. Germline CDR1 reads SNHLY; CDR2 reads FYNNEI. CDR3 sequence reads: CAINGRRLETQYF. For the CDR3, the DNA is TGTGCCATCAATGGCAGGCGCCTAGAGACCCAGTACTTC.

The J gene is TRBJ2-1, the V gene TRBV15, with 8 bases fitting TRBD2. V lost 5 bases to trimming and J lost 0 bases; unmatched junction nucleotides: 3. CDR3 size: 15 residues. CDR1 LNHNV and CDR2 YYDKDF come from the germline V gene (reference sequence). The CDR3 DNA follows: TGTGCCACCAGCGCGCGGGAGGTCTCCTACAATGAGCAGTTCTTC. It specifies CATSAREVSYNEQFF.

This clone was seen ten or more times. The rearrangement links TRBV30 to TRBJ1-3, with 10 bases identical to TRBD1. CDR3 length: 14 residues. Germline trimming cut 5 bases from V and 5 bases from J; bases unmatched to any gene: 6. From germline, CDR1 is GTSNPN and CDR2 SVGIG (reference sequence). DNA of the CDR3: TGTGCCTGGGGACAGGGGGTATTAAGAAACACCATATATTTT. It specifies CAWGQGVLRNTIYF.

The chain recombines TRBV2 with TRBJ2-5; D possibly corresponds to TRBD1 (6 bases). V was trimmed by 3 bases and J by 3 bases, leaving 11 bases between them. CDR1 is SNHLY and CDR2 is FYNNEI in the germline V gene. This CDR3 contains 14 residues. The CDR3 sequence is CASSEETGKETQYF. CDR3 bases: TGTGCCAGCAGTGAGGAAACAGGGAAAGAGACCCAGTACTTC.

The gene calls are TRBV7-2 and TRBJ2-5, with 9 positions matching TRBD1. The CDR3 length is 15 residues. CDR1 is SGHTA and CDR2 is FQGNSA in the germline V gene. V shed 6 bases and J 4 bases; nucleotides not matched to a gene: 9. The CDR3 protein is CASRPPGQGLETQYF. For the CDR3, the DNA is TGTGCCAGCAGACCTCCGGGACAGGGTTTAGAGACCCAGTACTTC.

The CDR3 coding sequence is TGCGCCAGCAGCCAAGATCGCTTGTACAGGGGGCTGGGCTATGGCTACACCTTC. Translating it yields CASSQDRLYRGLGYGYTF. This rearrangement joins TRBV4-1 to TRBJ1-2, with 9 bases aligning to TRBD1. V dropped 0 bases and J dropped 4; count of bases not matched to a gene: 12. The length of the CDR3 is 18 residues. The germline V gene has CDR1 MGHRA and CDR2 YSYEKL.

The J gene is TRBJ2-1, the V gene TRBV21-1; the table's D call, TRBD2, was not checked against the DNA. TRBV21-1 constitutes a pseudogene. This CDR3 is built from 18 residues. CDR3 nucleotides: TGTGCCAGCACCCCGGGAGGTTGGCGGGAGGGTAACTACAATGAGCAGTTCTTC. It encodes CASTPGGWREGNYNEQFF.

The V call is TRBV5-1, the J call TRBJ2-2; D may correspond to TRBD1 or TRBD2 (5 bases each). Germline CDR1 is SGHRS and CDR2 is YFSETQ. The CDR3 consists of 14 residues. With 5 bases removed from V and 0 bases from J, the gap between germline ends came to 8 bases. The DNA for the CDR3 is TGCGCCAGCAGAGGGGACGCGAACACCGGGGAGCTGTTTTTT. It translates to CASRGDANTGELFF.

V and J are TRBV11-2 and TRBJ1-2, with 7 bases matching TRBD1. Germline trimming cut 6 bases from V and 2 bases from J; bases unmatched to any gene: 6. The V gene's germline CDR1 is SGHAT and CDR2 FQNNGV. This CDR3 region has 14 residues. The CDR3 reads CASRGTVTNYGYTF. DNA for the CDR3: TGTGCCAGCAGAGGGACAGTAACGAACTATGGCTACACCTTC.

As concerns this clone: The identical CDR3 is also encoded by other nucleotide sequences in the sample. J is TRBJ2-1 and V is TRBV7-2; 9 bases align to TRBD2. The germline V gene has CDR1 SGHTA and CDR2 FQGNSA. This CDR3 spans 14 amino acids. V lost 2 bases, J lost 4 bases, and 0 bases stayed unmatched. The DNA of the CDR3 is TGTGCCAGCAGCTTACTAGCGGGGTACAATGAGCAGTTCTTC. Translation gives CASSLLAGYNEQFF. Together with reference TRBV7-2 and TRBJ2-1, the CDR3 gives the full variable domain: GAGVSQSPSNKVTEKGKDVELRCDPISGHTALYWYRQSLGQGLEFLIYFQGNSAPDKSGLPSDRFSAERTGGSVSTLTIQRTQQEDSAVYLCASSLLAGYNEQFFGPGTRLTVL.

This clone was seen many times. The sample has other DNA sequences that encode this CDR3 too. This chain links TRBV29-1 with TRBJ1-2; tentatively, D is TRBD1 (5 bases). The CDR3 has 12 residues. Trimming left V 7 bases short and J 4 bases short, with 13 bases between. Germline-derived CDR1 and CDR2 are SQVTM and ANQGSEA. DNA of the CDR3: TGCAGCGGCGGGGACGGGGGCTATGGCTACACCTTC. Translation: CSGGDGGYGYTF.

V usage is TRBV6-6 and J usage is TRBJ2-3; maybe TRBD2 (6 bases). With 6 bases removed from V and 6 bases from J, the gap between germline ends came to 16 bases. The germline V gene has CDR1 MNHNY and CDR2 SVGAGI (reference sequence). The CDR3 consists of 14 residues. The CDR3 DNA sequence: TGTGCCAGCAGGGCCGACCAACGGGGGGATACGCAGTATTTT. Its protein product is CASRADQRGDTQYF.

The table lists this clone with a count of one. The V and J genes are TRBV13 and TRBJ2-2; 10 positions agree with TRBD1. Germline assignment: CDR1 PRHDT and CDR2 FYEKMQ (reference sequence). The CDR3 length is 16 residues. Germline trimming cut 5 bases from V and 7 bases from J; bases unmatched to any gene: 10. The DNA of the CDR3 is TGTGCCAGCAGCAGCGGGACAGGGGCCCGCGACGGGGAGCTGTTTTTT. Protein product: CASSSGTGARDGELFF. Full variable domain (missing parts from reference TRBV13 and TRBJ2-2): AAGVIQSPRHLIKEKRETATLKCYPIPRHDTVYWYQQGPGQDPQFLISFYEKMQSDKGSIPDRFSAQQFSDYHSELNMSSLELGDSALYFCASSSGTGARDGELFFGEGSRLTVL.

Written as DNA, the CDR3 is TGCGCCAGCAGCCAGGCACTAGCGGGAGTCCAGTACTTC. This codes for CASSQALAGVQYF. The chain couples TRBV4-3 to TRBJ2-4; TRBD2 aligns across 11 bases. CDR1 and CDR2 (germline): LGHNA, YSLEER. This CDR3 has 13 residues. The J segment lost 13 bases and the V segment lost 3 bases, leaving 5 bases of the junction unmatched.

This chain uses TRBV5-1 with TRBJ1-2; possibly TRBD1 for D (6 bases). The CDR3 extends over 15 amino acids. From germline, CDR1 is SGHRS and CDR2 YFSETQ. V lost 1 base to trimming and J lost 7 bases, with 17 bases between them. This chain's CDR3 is CASSLLPGTNGGYTF. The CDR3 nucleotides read TGCGCCAGCAGCTTGCTCCCCGGGACAAATGGTGGCTACACCTTC.

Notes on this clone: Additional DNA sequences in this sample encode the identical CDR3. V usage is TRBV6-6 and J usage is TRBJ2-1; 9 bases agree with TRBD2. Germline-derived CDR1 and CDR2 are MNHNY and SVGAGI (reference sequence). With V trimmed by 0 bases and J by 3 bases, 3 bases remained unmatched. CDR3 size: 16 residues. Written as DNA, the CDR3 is TGTGCCAGCAGTTACTCCGGAGCGGGAGGCTACAATGAGCAGTTCTTC. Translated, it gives CASSYSGAGGYNEQFF.

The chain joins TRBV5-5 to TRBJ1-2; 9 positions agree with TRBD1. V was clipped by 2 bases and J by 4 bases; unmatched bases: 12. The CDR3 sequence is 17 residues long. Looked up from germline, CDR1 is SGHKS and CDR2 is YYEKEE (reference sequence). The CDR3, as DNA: TGTGCCAGCAGCTTAATTCAGGGACAGGGCCCGATCTATGGCTACACCTTC. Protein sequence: CASSLIQGQGPIYGYTF.

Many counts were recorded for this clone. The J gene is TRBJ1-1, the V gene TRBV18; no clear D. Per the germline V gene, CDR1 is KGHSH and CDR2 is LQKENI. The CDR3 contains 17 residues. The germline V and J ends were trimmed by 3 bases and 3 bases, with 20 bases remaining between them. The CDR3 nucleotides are TGTGCCAGCTCACCGATTTCCGGACGGCAAGTCCACACTGAAGCTTTCTTT. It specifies CASSPISGRQVHTEAFF. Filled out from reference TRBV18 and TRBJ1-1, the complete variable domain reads NAGVMQNPRHLVRRRGQEARLRCSPMKGHSHVYWYRQLPEEGLKFMVYLQKENIIDESGMPKERFSAEFPKEGPSILRIQQVVRGDSAAYFCASSPISGRQVHTEAFFGQGTRLTVV.

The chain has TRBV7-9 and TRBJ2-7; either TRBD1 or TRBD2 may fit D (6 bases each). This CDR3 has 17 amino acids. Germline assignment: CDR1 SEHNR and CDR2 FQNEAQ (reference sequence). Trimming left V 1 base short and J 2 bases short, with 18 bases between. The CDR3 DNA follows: TGTGCCAGCAGCTTAGGGGCCACAGGGTGGGGGGCCTACGAGCAGTACTTC. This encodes CASSLGATGWGAYEQYF. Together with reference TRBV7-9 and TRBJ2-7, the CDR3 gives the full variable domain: DTGVSQNPRHKITKRGQNVTFRCDPISEHNRLYWYRQTLGQGPEFLTYFQNEAQLEKSRLLSDRFSAERPKGSFSTLEIQRTEQGDSAMYLCASSLGATGWGAYEQYFGPGTRLTVT.

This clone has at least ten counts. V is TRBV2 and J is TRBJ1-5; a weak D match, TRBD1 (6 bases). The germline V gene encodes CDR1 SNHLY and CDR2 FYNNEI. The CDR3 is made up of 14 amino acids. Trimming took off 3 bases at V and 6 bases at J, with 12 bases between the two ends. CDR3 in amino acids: CASSEGQGSQPQHF. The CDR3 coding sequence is TGTGCCAGCAGTGAGGGTCAGGGGTCTCAGCCCCAGCATTTT.

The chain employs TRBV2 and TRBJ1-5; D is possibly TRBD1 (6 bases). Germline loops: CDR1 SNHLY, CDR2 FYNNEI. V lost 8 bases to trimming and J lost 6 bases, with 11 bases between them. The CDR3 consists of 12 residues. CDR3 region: CASGDTLQPQHF. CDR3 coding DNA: TGTGCCAGCGGGGACACGCTTCAGCCCCAGCATTTT.

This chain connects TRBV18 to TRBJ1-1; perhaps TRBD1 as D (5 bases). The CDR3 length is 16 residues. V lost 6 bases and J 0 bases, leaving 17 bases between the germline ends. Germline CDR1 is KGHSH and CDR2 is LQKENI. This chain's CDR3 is CASSPRDVTVNTEAFF. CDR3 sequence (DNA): TGTGCCAGCTCTCCCCGGGACGTGACTGTGAACACTGAAGCTTTCTTT. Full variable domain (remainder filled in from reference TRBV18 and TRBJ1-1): NAGVMQNPRHLVRRRGQEARLRCSPMKGHSHVYWYRQLPEEGLKFMVYLQKENIIDESGMPKERFSAEFPKEGPSILRIQQVVRGDSAAYFCASSPRDVTVNTEAFFGQGTRLTVV.

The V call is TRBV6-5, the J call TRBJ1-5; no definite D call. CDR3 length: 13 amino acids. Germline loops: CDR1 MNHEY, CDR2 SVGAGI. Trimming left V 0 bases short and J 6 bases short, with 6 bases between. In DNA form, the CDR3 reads TGTGCCAGCAGTTACTCAAAGGGTCAGCCCCAGCATTTT. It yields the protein CASSYSKGQPQHF.

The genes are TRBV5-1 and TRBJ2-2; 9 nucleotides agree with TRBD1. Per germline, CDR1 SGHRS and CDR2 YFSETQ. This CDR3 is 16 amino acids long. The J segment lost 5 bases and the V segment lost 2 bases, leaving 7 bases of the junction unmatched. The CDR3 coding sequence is TGCGCCAGCAGCTTAACAGGGGGCGCGGTGACCGGGGAGCTGTTTTTT. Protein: CASSLTGGAVTGELFF. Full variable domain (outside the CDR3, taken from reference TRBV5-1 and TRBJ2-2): KAGVTQTPRYLIKTRGQQVTLSCSPISGHRSVSWYQQTPGQGLQFLFEYFSETQRNKGNFPGRFSGRQFSNSRSEMNVSTLELGDSALYLCASSLTGGAVTGELFFGEGSRLTVL.

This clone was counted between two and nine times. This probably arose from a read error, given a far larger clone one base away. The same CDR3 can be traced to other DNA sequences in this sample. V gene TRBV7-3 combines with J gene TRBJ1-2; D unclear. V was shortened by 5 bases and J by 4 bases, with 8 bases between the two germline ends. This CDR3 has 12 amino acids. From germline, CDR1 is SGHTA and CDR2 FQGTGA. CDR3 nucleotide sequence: TGTGCCAGCAGCCCCGACGGCTATGGCTACACCTTC. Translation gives CASSPDGYGYTF.

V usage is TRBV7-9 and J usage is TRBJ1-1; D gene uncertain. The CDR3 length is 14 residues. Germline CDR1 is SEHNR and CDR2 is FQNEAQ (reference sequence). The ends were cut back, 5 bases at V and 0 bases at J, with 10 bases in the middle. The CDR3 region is CASSPYGVNTEAFF. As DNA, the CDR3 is TGTGCCAGCAGCCCCTACGGGGTGAACACTGAAGCTTTCTTT.

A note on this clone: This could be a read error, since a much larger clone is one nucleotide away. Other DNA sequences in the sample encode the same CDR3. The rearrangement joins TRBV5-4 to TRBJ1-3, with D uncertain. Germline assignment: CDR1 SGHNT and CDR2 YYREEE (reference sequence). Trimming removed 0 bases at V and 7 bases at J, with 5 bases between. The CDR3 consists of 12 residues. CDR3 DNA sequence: TGTGCCAGCAGCTTGGACGGGAACACCATATATTTT. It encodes CASSLDGNTIYF. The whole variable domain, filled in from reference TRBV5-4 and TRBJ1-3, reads ETGVTQSPTHLIKTRGQQVTLRCSSQSGHNTVSWYQQALGQGPQFIFQYYREEENGRGNFPPRFSGLQFPNYSSELNVNALELDDSALYLCASSLDGNTIYFGEGSWLTVV.